The entry below describes one T cell receptor (beta chain). Its target is unknown. The CDR3 is made up of 15 amino acids. Trimming stripped 4 bases from V and 1 base from J, with 11 bases between. In germline, CDR1 is LNHDA, CDR2 SQIVND (reference sequence). TCRdb's copy holds only in-frame clones and misses some; the assay was immunoSEQ multiplex PCR. This table has roughly 130,000 clones, more than 80% appearing once. These data are taken from a study of cytomegalovirus exposure and HLA in healthy donors. Points from the study as a whole: According to a subsequent analysis, TCR clusters identified in the first cohort showed a tendency to co-occur across the 110 or so validation repertoires.

Sequenced: PBMCs. The J gene is TRBJ1-5, the V gene TRBV19; D may be TRBD1 (5 bases). The receptor's source is a woman aged 25 to 39 in good health and CMV-seropositive. CDR3 sequence reads: CASSTTSGSNQPQHF. CDR3 in DNA: TGTGCCAGTAGTACCACCTCAGGGAGCAATCAGCCCCAGCATTTT.